These 5 T cell receptor beta chains came from one sample sequenced in a study of cytomegalovirus exposure and HLA in healthy donors. PCR was performed using 60 Vbeta and 13 Jbeta primers. Sequencing used immunoSEQ multiplex PCR; TCRdb keeps in-frame clones, though not all of them. Counted here are some 150,000 clones, around 80% occurring once; the ten biggest clones make up around 9.8%. The specimen sequenced was PBMCs. The source is a man younger than 35 in good health and CMV-seropositive.

The CDR3 spells CASSRTGTGTYEQYF. The DNA for the CDR3 is TGTGCCAGCAGCCGGACCGGGACAGGGACCTACGAGCAGTACTTC. This chain joins TRBV5-6 and TRBJ2-7, with TRBD1 identical over 9 bases. The ends lost 4 bases at V and 2 bases at J; junction bases unmatched: 7. The CDR3 spans 15 residues. CDR1 SGHDT and CDR2 YYEEEE come from the germline V gene.

The chain combines TRBV7-2 with TRBJ2-4, with D perhaps matching TRBD2 (6 bases). The CDR3 has 16 amino acids. Germline assignment: CDR1 SGHTA and CDR2 FQGNSA. V shed 7 bases and J shed 7 bases, with 23 bases lying between them. The CDR3: CASKLEGRSRVNIQYF. The DNA of the CDR3 is TGTGCCAGCAAGTTGGAGGGGAGGTCGCGGGTGAACATTCAGTACTTC.

The chain uses TRBV6-4 and TRBJ2-2; D ambiguous. Trimming left V 5 bases short and J 3 bases short, with 4 bases between. The CDR3 consists of 12 residues. The germline V gene encodes CDR1 MRHNA and CDR2 SNTAGT. CDR3 sequence: CASSLDTGELFF. CDR3 nucleotide sequence: TGTGCCAGCAGTCTAGACACCGGGGAGCTGTTTTTT.

The J gene is TRBJ1-4, the V gene TRBV5-8, with D perhaps matching TRBD1 (6 bases). The CDR3 consists of 14 residues. Trimming removed 4 bases from V and 5 bases from J, with 12 bases in between. CDR1 and CDR2 from the germline V gene are SGHTS and YDEGEE. CDR3 sequence (DNA): TGTGCCAGCAGCCGACAGGCAATGAATGAAAAACTGTTTTTT. Translation: CASSRQAMNEKLFF.

The genes are TRBV7-8 and TRBJ2-2; TRBD2 agrees at 8 bases. CDR3 length: 17 amino acids. CDR1 and CDR2 (germline): SGHVS, FQNEAQ. Trimming took 4 bases from V and 7 from J; bases not matched to a gene: 14. In DNA, the CDR3 is TGTGCCAGCAGCTCACCCAACCCGGGGGGGGCTGGCGGGGAGCTGTTTTTT. This gives the protein CASSSPNPGGAGGELFF.